The subject of this entry is one T cell receptor beta chain. Its matching antigen is unknown. Trimming stripped 4 bases from V and 0 bases from J, with 13 bases between. Germline V gene lookup returns CDR1 SGHAT and CDR2 FQNNGV. The CDR3 runs to 16 residues. The protocol was immunoSEQ multiplex PCR, while the TCRdb copy is restricted to in-frame clones and leaves out a portion. This sample carries some 130,000 clones, 80% to 90% of them seen once, and the ten largest clones take 1.5% to 2%. This sample was included in a study of T cell responses to AZD1222 COVID-19 vaccine. Study-level findings and limits: Spike-spanning, vaccine-associated CD4 TCRs were dominant at 160-218 and 743-854. Donors were chiefly white British, with a greater number of females, and clonal diversity was perhaps underestimated.

This TCR derives from an adult in good health. This specimen was peripheral blood, taken on day 0 of AZD1222 vaccination. V gene TRBV11-2 combines with J gene TRBJ1-3, with D unresolved. The CDR3 region is CASSSPQWSSGNTIYF. For the CDR3, the DNA is TGTGCCAGCAGCTCACCACAGTGGAGCTCTGGAAACACCATATATTTT.